This TCR beta chain was found in a study of cytotoxic CD8 clonotypes in ibrutinib-treated CLL. Study summary: The study included 11 relapsed/refractory and 15 treatment-naive patients; under 18 had IGHV unmutated disease. With a range of 6 to 36, the median treatment time before response samples were taken was 12 to 13 months. Partial response was seen in about 24 patients and complete response in 2; after median roughly 66 months, approximately 14 stayed remitted, around twelve progressed.

Deep sequencing aimed at 1 in 200,000 to 1 in 1 million T cells' resolution. The protocol was immunoSEQ multiplex PCR, while the TCRdb copy is restricted to in-frame clones and leaves out a portion. The sample consists of hundreds of thousands of clones, about 80% of them appearing once. CDR3 length equals 13 residues. V was shortened by 3 bases and J by 7 bases, with 9 bases between the two germline ends. Germline V gene sequence: CDR1 KGHSH, CDR2 LQKENI. The sample was PBMCs, taken before ibrutinib treatment. This chain links TRBV18 with TRBJ2-2; D unresolved. The TCR originated in a human donor with chronic lymphocytic leukemia. Here the CDR3 DNA reads TGTGCCAGCTCACCCAGGATGAACGGGGAGCTGTTTTTT. This sequence encodes CASSPRMNGELFF.